Below, one T cell receptor (beta chain) is given with its context. The antigen is not known. This table comes from immunoSEQ multiplex PCR, and its TCRdb copy is limited to in-frame clones, with some not included. The table records 53,000 or so clones, roughly three quarters of them present only once. The sample is drawn from a study of OX40 agonist ivuxolimab in advanced cancers. About the research overall: Patients were dosed intravenously with ivuxolimab at 0.01 to 10 mg/kg every 2 weeks. Prior anti-PD-1, anti-PD-L1 or anti-CTLA-4 therapy did not bar entry, and about 40% had some.

V was pared by 6 bases and J by 7 bases, with 6 bases between. Germline V CDR1 and CDR2: MDHEN, SYDVKM. This CDR3 region has 11 residues. Findings and limits, study-wide: Antigen specificity of clonally expanded peripheral T cells was not established.

The source was CD4+ or CD8+ T cells sorted from blood, collected in a trial of the OX40 agonist ivuxolimab. This clonotype originated in an adult with an advanced solid tumor such as melanoma, head and neck, liver or kidney cancer. The V and J genes are TRBV28 and TRBJ1-4, with D unresolved. The CDR3 spells CASSPLEKLFF. CDR3 nucleotides: TGTGCCAGCAGCCCCCTTGAAAAACTGTTTTTT.